This T cell receptor beta chain was recovered during a study of control samples from healthy donors and cancer patients. Only in-frame clones appear in the TCRdb table, and some are missing; sequencing was by immunoSEQ multiplex PCR. This sample yields roughly 450,000 clones, of which more than 80% are seen a single time; just under 6.5% belongs to the top ten. Trimming pared 2 bases from V and 2 bases from J, leaving 13 bases between. The CDR3 length is 14 residues. Germline V gene lookup returns CDR1 GTSNPN and CDR2 SVGIG (reference sequence). The specimen sequenced was PBMCs. The chain is built from TRBV30 and TRBJ2-7; D tentatively fits TRBD1 or TRBD2 (5 bases each). The origin of this receptor is a man in his forties with head and neck cancer. In nucleotides, the CDR3 is TGTGCCTGGAGTCCAGGGAGTACCGCCTACGAGCAGTACTTC. Translating gives CAWSPGSTAYEQYF. Looking up the rest from reference TRBV30 and TRBJ2-7 gives the full variable domain: SQTIHQWPATLVQPVGSPLSLECTVEGTSNPNLYWYRQAAGRGLQLLFYSVGIGQISSEVPQNLSASRPQDRQFILSSKKLLLSDSGFYLCAWSPGSTAYEQYFGPGTRLTVT.